This T cell receptor (beta chain) originates from a study of CD8 T cells in Susac syndrome. Random hexamers were used to reverse transcribe the RNA input (about 0.45 to 1 ug). The TCR beta CDR3 was amplified by immunoSEQ multiplex PCR across 54 Vbeta, 13 Jbeta. TCRdb recomputed calls from the immunoSEQ multiplex PCR reads with MiXCR, one row per CDR3 protein. The sample includes roughly 130,000 distinct CDR3 sequences, around 94% of them seen just once. TCR beta sequencing was performed on blood CD8+ and CD4+ T cells. This receptor was obtained from a human donor with multiple sclerosis. The source material was CD4+ T cells from PBMCs.

The chain's CDR3 is CASSYSPQADGYTF. CDR3 nucleotide sequence: TGTGCCAGCAGTTACTCTCCCCAGGCCGATGGCTACACCTTC. V gene TRBV6-5 combines with J gene TRBJ1-2; D not resolved. Trimming shortened V by 0 bases and J by 6 bases, and 11 bases separated the two germline ends. This CDR3 spans 14 amino acids. Per the germline V gene, CDR1 is MNHEY and CDR2 is SVGAGI.